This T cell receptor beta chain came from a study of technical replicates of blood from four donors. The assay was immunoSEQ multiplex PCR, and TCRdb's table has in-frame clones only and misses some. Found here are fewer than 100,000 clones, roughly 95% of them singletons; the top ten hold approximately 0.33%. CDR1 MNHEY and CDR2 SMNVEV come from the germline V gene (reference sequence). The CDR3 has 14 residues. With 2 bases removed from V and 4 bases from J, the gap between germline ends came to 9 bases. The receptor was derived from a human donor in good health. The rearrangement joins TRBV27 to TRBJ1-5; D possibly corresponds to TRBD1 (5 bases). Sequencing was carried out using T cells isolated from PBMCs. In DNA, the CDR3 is TGTGCCAGCAGTTTACAGGGATATAATCAGCCCCAGCATTTT. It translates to CASSLQGYNQPQHF.